These 5 T cell receptor beta chains share one sample of origin, sequenced in a study of CD8 T cells in Susac syndrome. Reverse transcription of roughly 0.5 to 1 ug RNA was performed with random hexamers. TCRdb reanalysed the immunoSEQ multiplex PCR reads using MiXCR and keeps one entry per CDR3 protein. The sample has approximately 190,000 distinct CDR3 sequences; 75% to 95% are singletons. Material for sequencing was CD4+ T cells from PBMCs. The receptors shown here come from a human donor with Susac syndrome.

The chain combines TRBV20-1 with TRBJ1-6, with no clear D. V was shortened by 3 bases and J by 7 bases, with 4 bases between the two germline ends. CDR1 DFQATT and CDR2 SNEGSKA come from the germline V gene (reference sequence). The CDR3 extends over 11 amino acids. This CDR3 reads CSARDNSPLHF. The CDR3 coding sequence is TGCAGTGCTAGGGACAATTCACCCCTCCACTTT.

V is TRBV19 and J is TRBJ2-5, with 8 bases fitting TRBD1. In germline, CDR1 is LNHDA, CDR2 SQIVND (reference sequence). V was pared by 6 bases and J by 5 bases, with 8 bases of the junction left unmatched. There are 14 residues in the CDR3. CDR3 sequence: CASRSDRAAETQYF. The DNA for the CDR3 is TGTGCCAGTAGGTCGGACAGGGCAGCGGAGACCCAGTACTTC.

This chain joins TRBV28 and TRBJ1-6, with 8 bases that match TRBD1. CDR3 length equals 16 residues. The V segment lost 5 bases and the J segment 5 bases; nucleotides outside the gene matches: 8. Germline V lookup: CDR1 MDHEN, CDR2 SYDVKM. The CDR3 DNA sequence: TGTGCCAGCAGTGACGCAGGGGGCTCGAATAATTCACCCCTCCACTTT. It translates to CASSDAGGSNNSPLHF.

CDR3 DNA sequence: TGTGCCACCAGCAGAGGAATCGCAGGCTACGAGCAGTACTTC. Translation: CATSRGIAGYEQYF. This rearrangement joins TRBV15 to TRBJ2-7; the D is unclear. CDR1 and CDR2 (germline): LNHNV, YYDKDF (reference sequence). V gave up 1 base and J gave up 3 bases, with 10 bases separating them. This CDR3 region has 14 residues.

CDR3 in amino acids: CASSLVNGDYEQYF. CDR3 in DNA: TGTGCCAGCAGCTTAGTTAACGGTGACTACGAGCAGTACTTC. The V and J genes are TRBV7-2 and TRBJ2-7; D is unclear. This CDR3 contains 14 residues. In germline, CDR1 is SGHTA, CDR2 FQGNSA. The V end lost 1 base, the J end lost 3 bases, and 10 bases lay between the germline ends. The full variable domain, its missing parts supplied by reference TRBV7-2 and TRBJ2-7, is GAGVSQSPSNKVTEKGKDVELRCDPISGHTALYWYRQSLGQGLEFLIYFQGNSAPDKSGLPSDRFSAERTGGSVSTLTIQRTQQEDSAVYLCASSLVNGDYEQYFGPGTRLTVT.